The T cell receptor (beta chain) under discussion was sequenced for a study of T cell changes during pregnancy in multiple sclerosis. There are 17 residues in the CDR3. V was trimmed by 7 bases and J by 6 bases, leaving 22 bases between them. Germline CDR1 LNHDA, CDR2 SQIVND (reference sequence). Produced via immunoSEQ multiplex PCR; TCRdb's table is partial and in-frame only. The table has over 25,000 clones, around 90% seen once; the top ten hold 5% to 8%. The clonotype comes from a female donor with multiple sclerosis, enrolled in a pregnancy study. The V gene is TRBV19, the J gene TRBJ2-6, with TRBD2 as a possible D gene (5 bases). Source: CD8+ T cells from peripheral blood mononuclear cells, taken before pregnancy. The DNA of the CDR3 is TGTGCCAGTATAGCGTCGGCCTCTTCGTATGAGGCCAACGTCCTGACTTTC. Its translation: CASIASASSYEANVLTF.